A selection of T cell receptor beta chains follows, all from one sample in a study of T cells after yellow fever vaccination. TCRdb re-called the 5' RACE reads through MiXCR, storing one row per CDR3 protein. The repertoire holds fewer than 500,000 distinct CDR3 sequences, with approximately 18% as singletons. The input for sequencing was PBMCs, taken before the yellow fever booster vaccination. The receptors were sampled from a man aged 18 to 29 who received the YFV17D yellow fever vaccine. Both conserved end residues are part of each CDR3. The D gene is left open where the match is weak. Some rows have no size entry. The others give once, few or many, or a class for an expanded clone.

NA	TRBV5-4	TRBJ2-3	11	NA	TGTGCCAGCCCTAACACAGATACGCAGTATTTT	CASPNTDTQYF
few	TRBV10-3	TRBJ2-3	14	TRBD2	TGTGCCATCGCAACTAGCGGGGGGCCGCATACGCAGTATTTT	CAIATSGGPHTQYF
NA	TRBV5-1	TRBJ1-1	13	NA	TGCGCCAGCAGCTTGGGTGGAGAAATCGTAGCTTTCTTT	CASSLGGEIVAFF
NA	TRBV3-1	TRBJ2-3	15	TRBD2	TGTGCCAGCAGCCCACCACTAGCGGCTACAGATACGCAGTATTTT	CASSPPLAATDTQYF
NA	TRBV29-1	TRBJ1-5	14	NA	TGCAGCGCTGTGCTGTCGCAGGGTAATCAGCCCCAGCATTTT	CSAVLSQGNQPQHF
NA	TRBV7-2	TRBJ1-5	14	NA	TGTGCCAGCAGCTTGGGTCTCGGTTCTCAGCCCCAGCATTTT	CASSLGLGSQPQHF
NA	TRBV5-1	TRBJ2-3	16	TRBD2	TGCGCCAGCAGCTCCGGACTAGCGGGGTCTCCAGATACGCAGTATTTT	CASSSGLAGSPDTQYF
NA	TRBV20-1	TRBJ1-2	12	NA	TGCAGTGCTGTGCTAGGTCTGGGTGGCTACACCTTC	CSAVLGLGGYTF
NA	TRBV7-9	TRBJ2-1	16	TRBD2	TGTGCCAGCAGCGAACCGCGGGGGGGAAAATCTAGTGAGCAGTTCTTC	CASSEPRGGKSSEQFF
NA	TRBV18	TRBJ1-1	16	NA	TGTGCCAGCTCACCACCTTTGGACCATAAGCGGACTGAAGCTTTCTTT	CASSPPLDHKRTEAFF
NA	TRBV11-3	TRBJ2-5	13	NA	TGTGCCAGCAGCTCGGGGCTAAGAGAGACCCAGTACTTC	CASSSGLRETQYF
few	TRBV27	TRBJ2-7	13	NA	TGTGCCAGCGCCTCGGGGGCCTCCTACGAGCAGTACTTC	CASASGASYEQYF
NA	TRBV24-1	TRBJ1-4	10	NA	TGTGCCACCAGGAATGAAAAACTGTTTTTT	CATRNEKLFF
NA	TRBV4-3	TRBJ2-2	15	NA	TGCGCCAGCAGCCAAGAGCCTAGTGGAGCCGGGGAGCTGTTTTTT	CASSQEPSGAGELFF
few	TRBV2	TRBJ2-1	15	TRBD1	TGTGCCAGCAGCCCGGACAGGGTGACCTACAATGAGCAGTTCTTC	CASSPDRVTYNEQFF
once	TRBV9	TRBJ1-1	18	TRBD1	TGTGCCAGCAGCGTAGCTACGGGGACAGGGGGCTGGAACACTGAAGCTTTCTTT	CASSVATGTGGWNTEAFF
few	TRBV9	TRBJ2-5	15	NA	TGTGCCAGCAGCCCGCTCCCGGGGACCTGGGAGACCCAGTACTTC	CASSPLPGTWETQYF
NA	TRBV5-1	TRBJ2-3	15	NA	TGCGCCAGCAGCTTGTCGGGGCGGGATTCGGATACGCAGTATTTT	CASSLSGRDSDTQYF
NA	TRBV4-1	TRBJ1-6	16	TRBD1	TGCGCCAGCAGCCAAGGGTGGACAGGTCGGAATTCACCCCTCCACTTT	CASSQGWTGRNSPLHF
few	TRBV7-2	TRBJ2-7	14	NA	TGTGCCAGCAGGCGGAGGGGTAATTCCTACGAGCAGTACTTC	CASRRRGNSYEQYF
NA	TRBV7-9	TRBJ1-2	15	NA	TGTGCCAGCAGCTCCCGTGGGGGGGCGACGTATGGCTACACCTTC	CASSSRGGATYGYTF
few	TRBV4-3	TRBJ2-5	13	NA	TGCGCCAGCAGCCAAGAACTAGAAGAGACCCAGTACTTC	CASSQELEETQYF
NA	TRBV29-1	TRBJ2-3	15	NA	TGCAGCGTTGTATTGGGGAACGAAAGCACAGATACGCAGTATTTT	CSVVLGNESTDTQYF
few	TRBV4-2	TRBJ2-1	13	TRBD2	TGTGCCAGCAGCCAAGAGCTAGCGGACGAGCAGTTCTTC	CASSQELADEQFF
NA	TRBV20-1	TRBJ1-6	16	TRBD1	TGCAGTGCTAGGGCAAAGGGACAGTCTTATAATTCACCCCTCCACTTT	CSARAKGQSYNSPLHF
NA	TRBV5-6	TRBJ2-6	17	NA	TGTGCCAGCAGCTTGGATGGGGCTTTCCATTGGGCCAACGTCCTGACTTTC	CASSLDGAFHWANVLTF
few	TRBV15	TRBJ1-1	13	NA	TGTGCCACCAGCAGAGATCGGGGAACTGAAGCTTTCTTT	CATSRDRGTEAFF
NA	TRBV29-1	TRBJ1-4	13	NA	TGCAGCGTTTCGGACGCGGGGAATGAAAAACTGTTTTTT	CSVSDAGNEKLFF
few	TRBV5-5	TRBJ1-2	13	NA	TGTGCCAGCAGCTTGCGGCAGTCTTATGGCTACACCTTC	CASSLRQSYGYTF
NA	TRBV7-2	TRBJ1-4	14	NA	TGTGCCAGCAGCTTAAACGGGGGACGGGAAAAACTGTTTTTT	CASSLNGGREKLFF
NA	TRBV12-3/TRBV12-4	TRBJ2-1	13	NA	TGTGCCAGCAGCCCGACAGGACACAATGAGCAGTTCTTC	CASSPTGHNEQFF
NA	TRBV7-2	TRBJ1-2	13	NA	TGTGCCAGCAGCTTACGGAGTAACTATGGCTACACCTTC	CASSLRSNYGYTF
few	TRBV2	TRBJ2-1	15	NA	TGTGCCAGCAGTGTCGGAAGGGAGTCCTACAATGAGCAGTTCTTC	CASSVGRESYNEQFF
many	TRBV7-2	TRBJ2-1	13	NA	TGTGCCAGCAGCTTAGCGGAATACAATGAGCAGTTCTTC	CASSLAEYNEQFF
few	TRBV4-2	TRBJ2-3	17	NA	TGTGCCAGCAGCCAAGATAGGCGGCGGGGGACAACAGATACGCAGTATTTT	CASSQDRRRGTTDTQYF
few	TRBV5-1	TRBJ1-1	15	NA	TGCGCCAGCAGGGGGGGAGGAGGCATGAACACTGAAGCTTTCTTT	CASRGGGGMNTEAFF
NA	TRBV4-2	TRBJ1-1	13	NA	TGTGCCAGCAGCCAAGAGTGTTGCACTGAAGCTTTCTTT	CASSQECCTEAFF
few	TRBV12-3/TRBV12-4	TRBJ1-4	15	TRBD1	TGTGCCAGCAGTAGCCGACAGGGGGCAGAGGAAAAACTGTTTTTT	CASSSRQGAEEKLFF
NA	TRBV6-5	TRBJ1-4	14	NA	TGTGCCAGCAAGCCTTTGTTAGGGCCTGGGAAACTGTTTTTT	CASKPLLGPGKLFF
few	TRBV25-1	TRBJ1-6	10	NA	TGTGCCAGCCGAGGAGGGACCCTCCACTTT	CASRGGTLHF
NA	TRBV7-9	TRBJ1-1	15	NA	TGTGCCAGCAGACGAGGGGTTTGGTGGAACACTGAAGCTTTCTTT	CASRRGVWWNTEAFF
NA	TRBV7-2	TRBJ1-2	10	NA	TGTGCCAGCCTCGTCTATGGCTACACCTTC	CASLVYGYTF
NA	TRBV6-2/TRBV6-3	TRBJ2-7	12	NA	TGTGCCAGCAGTCTTCTGGTAAGCGAGCAGTACTTC	CASSLLVSEQYF
few	TRBV19	TRBJ2-4	16	NA	TGTGCCAGTAGGGGGTCCGGGGAACAAGGTTTCCACATTCAGTACTTC	CASRGSGEQGFHIQYF
NA	TRBV7-9	TRBJ2-5	13	NA	TGTGCCAGCAGCTTCGGGGTAGTGGAGACCCAGTACTTC	CASSFGVVETQYF
NA	TRBV6-6	TRBJ1-3	15	NA	TGTGCCAGCAGTTATCTAATAAGCTCTGGAAACACCATATATTTT	CASSYLISSGNTIYF
NA	TRBV6-6	TRBJ1-5	15	TRBD1	TGTGCCAGCAAAAGGGAGGACAGGGAGAATCAGCCCCAGCATTTT	CASKREDRENQPQHF
few	TRBV20-1	TRBJ1-2	11	NA	TGCAGTGCTAGGAGTGACTATGGCTACACCTTC	CSARSDYGYTF
NA	TRBV7-2	TRBJ2-1	13	TRBD2	TGTGCCCTGCGGCCAGCGGGGTTCAATGAGCAGTTCTTC	CALRPAGFNEQFF
NA	TRBV9	TRBJ2-2	17	TRBD2	TGTGCCAGCAGCGAGGGACTAGCGGGGGCCTACACCGGGGAGCTGTTTTTT	CASSEGLAGAYTGELFF
NA	TRBV5-1	TRBJ2-7	14	NA	TGCGCCAGCAGACCCTTCCCGAGCTCCTACGAGCAGTACTTC	CASRPFPSSYEQYF